A single sample gave rise to the 22 T cell receptor beta chains below, sequenced in a study of cytomegalovirus exposure and HLA in healthy donors. Produced via immunoSEQ multiplex PCR; TCRdb's table is partial and in-frame only. The data hold about 260,000 clones, with less than 95% observed a single time. Sequencing was carried out using PBMCs. The receptors come from a woman in her twenties or thirties in good health and CMV-seronegative.

This clone was counted a single time. The chain links TRBV5-1 to TRBJ2-6; weak D call: TRBD2 (6 bases). From germline, CDR1 is SGHRS and CDR2 YFSETQ. Trimming shortened V by 5 bases and J by 2 bases, and 14 bases separated the two germline ends. This CDR3 spans 16 amino acids. Here the CDR3 reads CASSVEGGAGANVLTF. CDR3 DNA: TGCGCCAGCAGTGTCGAGGGAGGCGCTGGGGCCAACGTCCTGACTTTC.

The genes are TRBV9 and TRBJ2-7; TRBD1 matches 8 bases. The CDR3 length is 14 residues. With 5 bases clipped from V and 10 bases from J, the junction kept 14 bases outside the gene matches. From germline, CDR1 is SGDLS and CDR2 YYNGEE. In DNA form, the CDR3 reads TGTGCCAGCAGTGACGGTGGACAGGGACACCAACAGTACTTC. Translated, it gives CASSDGGQGHQQYF. Based on the CDR3 plus reference TRBV9 and TRBJ2-7, the full variable domain is DSGVTQTPKHLITATGQRVTLRCSPRSGDLSVYWYQQSLDQGLQFLIQYYNGEERAKGNILERFSAQQFPDLHSELNLSSLELGDSALYFCASSDGGQGHQQYFGPGTRLTVT.

This sequence joins TRBV29-1 and TRBJ2-1, with 7 bases identical to TRBD2. The J segment lost 15 bases and the V segment lost 3 bases, leaving 26 bases of the junction unmatched. CDR3 size: 17 residues. In germline, CDR1 is SQVTM, CDR2 ANQGSEA. The CDR3 DNA sequence: TGCAGCGTTGAGGGAATTGTGGTCCTAGCGGAACCAGGTAGTCTGTTCTTC. Translating it yields CSVEGIVVLAEPGSLFF.

The V call is TRBV29-1, the J call TRBJ2-7, with TRBD2 matching over 10 bases. With 3 bases clipped from V and 6 bases from J, the junction kept 5 bases outside the gene matches. CDR1 SQVTM and CDR2 ANQGSEA come from the germline V gene. This CDR3 comprises 13 residues. The CDR3 is CSVDSSGSVEQYF. CDR3 DNA: TGCAGCGTTGATTCTAGCGGGAGCGTCGAGCAGTACTTC.

The chain is built from TRBV7-9 and TRBJ2-7; a weak D match, TRBD2 (5 bases). V lost 1 base and J lost 7, with 11 bases in between. This CDR3 comprises 13 residues. The germline V gene has CDR1 SEHNR and CDR2 FQNEAQ (reference sequence). The CDR3, as DNA: TGTGCCAGCAGCTTAGAGGAGGTTTGGGAGCAGTACTTC. Translation gives CASSLEEVWEQYF.

This chain joins TRBV28 and TRBJ2-7, with D perhaps TRBD2 (5 bases). Germline V gives CDR1 MDHEN, CDR2 SYDVKM. V was trimmed by 5 bases and J by 5 bases, leaving 22 bases between them. The CDR3 runs to 16 residues. CDR3 loop: CASSLLGRGTRDEQYF. CDR3 DNA sequence: TGTGCCAGCAGTCTCCTCGGACGGGGAACCCGGGACGAGCAGTACTTC.

J is TRBJ2-1 and V is TRBV19; TRBD2 matches at 8 bases. Trimming took 3 bases from V and 7 from J; bases not matched to a gene: 8. Germline V CDR1 and CDR2: LNHDA, SQIVND (reference sequence). This CDR3 comprises 15 residues. Here the CDR3 DNA reads TGTGCCAGTAGTATTACGGGAGGGCCTTTAAATGAGCAGTTCTTC. Protein sequence: CASSITGGPLNEQFF. The entire variable domain, with the rest obtained from reference TRBV19 and TRBJ2-1, is as follows: DGGITQSPKYLFRKEGQNVTLSCEQNLNHDAMYWYRQDPGQGLRLIYYSQIVNDFQKGDIAEGYSVSREKKESFPLTVTSAQKNPTAFYLCASSITGGPLNEQFFGPGTRLTVL.

This rearrangement joins TRBV19 to TRBJ1-5; possible D gene TRBD1, 6 bases. The CDR3 is made up of 16 amino acids. V was clipped by 6 bases and J by 0 bases, with 15 bases between them. Germline V gives CDR1 LNHDA, CDR2 SQIVND (reference sequence). The CDR3 bases are TGTGCCAGTAGACCAGGGGTGATGAATAGCAATCAGCCCCAGCATTTT. It codes for CASRPGVMNSNQPQHF.

This clone was recorded once. The chain employs TRBV5-1 and TRBJ1-1; 8 positions match TRBD1. Germline V gene sequence: CDR1 SGHRS, CDR2 YFSETQ. Trimming cost V 6 bases and J 4 bases; bases outside gene matches: 8. The CDR3 contains 14 residues. CDR3 bases: TGCGCCAGCAACTCCAGGGGGCTAGGCACTGAAGCTTTCTTT. Its protein product is CASNSRGLGTEAFF.

The chain has TRBV11-3 and TRBJ2-1, with 7 bases aligning to TRBD2. Trimming at V came to 4 bases and at J to 6 bases, leaving 12 bases not matched to a gene. The CDR3 runs 16 residues. Germline-derived CDR1 and CDR2 are SGHNT and YENEEA. The CDR3 protein is CASSSTGRSQGNEQFF. In nucleotides, the CDR3 is TGTGCCAGCAGCTCAACCGGGAGGAGTCAGGGCAATGAGCAGTTCTTC.

The J gene is TRBJ1-1, the V gene TRBV7-9; TRBD1 matches at 7 bases. Germline V lookup: CDR1 SEHNR, CDR2 FQNEAQ (reference sequence). V gave up 4 bases and J gave up 0 bases; unmatched junction bases: 2. The CDR3 runs 14 residues. CDR3: CASSWGQMNTEAFF. As DNA, the CDR3 is TGTGCCAGCAGCTGGGGACAGATGAACACTGAAGCTTTCTTT.

V gene TRBV28 combines with J gene TRBJ2-7; TRBD1 or TRBD2 may be the D gene (5 bases each). Between the trimmed V and J ends, which lost 6 bases and 7 bases, there was a span of 16 bases. Germline V gives CDR1 MDHEN, CDR2 SYDVKM. The CDR3 spans 13 residues. In DNA, the CDR3 is TGTGCCAGCAGCCGGGGCAGGCTCATGGAGCAGTACTTC. Translation gives CASSRGRLMEQYF.

The chain has TRBV2 and TRBJ1-1; 8 bases line up with TRBD1. Germline CDR1 SNHLY, CDR2 FYNNEI. CDR3 length: 15 amino acids. V lost 2 bases, J lost 1 base, and 3 bases stayed unmatched. The CDR3: CASSEQGAPNTEAFF. For the CDR3, the DNA is TGTGCCAGCAGTGAACAGGGGGCGCCGAACACTGAAGCTTTCTTT.

V and J are TRBV15 and TRBJ2-7; perhaps TRBD2 as D (6 bases). The CDR3 runs 16 residues. CDR1 and CDR2 from the germline V gene are LNHNV and YYDKDF (reference sequence). The V and J ends lost 0 bases and 4 bases respectively, with 16 bases between them. CDR3: CATSRDMTSFRYEQYF. DNA of the CDR3: TGTGCCACCAGCAGAGATATGACTAGTTTCCGATACGAGCAGTACTTC.

The rearrangement joins TRBV9 to TRBJ2-7; a possible D gene is TRBD1 (6 bases). Germline CDR1 SGDLS, CDR2 YYNGEE. The CDR3 totals 15 residues. The germline V and J ends were trimmed by 3 bases and 0 bases, with 13 bases remaining between them. CDR3 in amino acids: CASSATGTNSYEQYF. In nucleotides, the CDR3 is TGTGCCAGCAGCGCGACCGGGACAAACTCCTACGAGCAGTACTTC. The full variable domain, its missing parts supplied by reference TRBV9 and TRBJ2-7, is DSGVTQTPKHLITATGQRVTLRCSPRSGDLSVYWYQQSLDQGLQFLIQYYNGEERAKGNILERFSAQQFPDLHSELNLSSLELGDSALYFCASSATGTNSYEQYFGPGTRLTVT.

V and J are TRBV7-3 and TRBJ2-6; D unclear. The CDR3 has 17 residues. Per the germline V gene, CDR1 is SGHTA and CDR2 is FQGTGA. With 4 bases removed from V and 4 bases from J, the gap between germline ends came to 17 bases. This CDR3 is CASSYPSGRPGANVLTF. In nucleotides, the CDR3 is TGTGCCAGCAGCTACCCCAGTGGGCGACCAGGGGCCAACGTCCTGACTTTC.

Turning to this clone: Other nucleotide sequences in the sample specify the same CDR3. The V and J genes are TRBV5-1 and TRBJ2-5; no definite D call. With 0 bases removed from V and 5 bases from J, the gap between germline ends came to 5 bases. The CDR3 contains 12 residues. The germline V gene encodes CDR1 SGHRS and CDR2 YFSETQ. CDR3 protein: CASSLVGETQYF. CDR3 coding DNA: TGCGCCAGCAGCTTGGTAGGGGAGACCCAGTACTTC.

CDR3 nucleotide sequence: TGTGCCAGCAGTTTCCCCGGACGTGGGACTGAAGCTTTCTTT. Its translation: CASSFPGRGTEAFF. The chain carries TRBV28 and TRBJ1-1; D unclear. The germline gives CDR1 MDHEN, CDR2 SYDVKM. The V and J ends lost 3 bases and 5 bases respectively, with 13 bases between them. The CDR3 extends over 14 amino acids.

This chain uses TRBV10-2 with TRBJ2-7; D might be TRBD1 (6 bases). This CDR3 region has 14 residues. Trimming removed 5 bases at V and 2 bases at J, with 13 bases between. Germline-derived CDR1 and CDR2 are WSHSY and SAAADI. The CDR3 loop reads CASSTGFVAYEQYF. DNA of the CDR3: TGCGCCAGCAGTACAGGGTTTGTTGCCTACGAGCAGTACTTC.

This clone showed up just once. This rearrangement joins TRBV6-1 to TRBJ2-2; D might be TRBD1 (6 bases). The germline gives CDR1 MNHNS, CDR2 SASEGT. This CDR3 contains 16 residues. The ends were cut back, 4 bases at V and 1 base at J, with 13 bases in the middle. DNA for the CDR3: TGTGCCAGCAGTGCCAGGGGTCCCGGGAACACCGGGGAGCTGTTTTTT. The encoded protein is CASSARGPGNTGELFF.

The chain joins TRBV30 to TRBJ2-3, with D hard to call. Germline loops: CDR1 GTSNPN, CDR2 SVGIG (reference sequence). This CDR3 region has 15 residues. V was cut by 2 bases and J by 3 bases, with 15 bases left in between. CDR3 amino acids: CAWSQLLSRTDTQYF. The CDR3 region has the DNA TGTGCCTGGAGTCAATTACTCTCCCGGACAGATACGCAGTATTTT.

The chain uses TRBV7-8 and TRBJ2-2; a weak D match, TRBD2 (6 bases). Trimming took 5 bases from V and 1 from J, leaving 14 bases between them. CDR3 size: 16 residues. The germline V gene has CDR1 SGHVS and CDR2 FQNEAQ. CDR3 DNA: TGTGCCAGCAGCCGAGGGGACTCCTGGAACACCGGGGAGCTGTTTTTT. Translation gives CASSRGDSWNTGELFF. The full variable domain, completed using reference TRBV7-8 and TRBJ2-2, is GAGVSQSPRYKVAKRGQDVALRCDPISGHVSLFWYQQALGQGPEFLTYFQNEAQLDKSGLPSDRFFAERPEGSVSTLKIQRTQQEDSAVYLCASSRGDSWNTGELFFGEGSRLTVL.